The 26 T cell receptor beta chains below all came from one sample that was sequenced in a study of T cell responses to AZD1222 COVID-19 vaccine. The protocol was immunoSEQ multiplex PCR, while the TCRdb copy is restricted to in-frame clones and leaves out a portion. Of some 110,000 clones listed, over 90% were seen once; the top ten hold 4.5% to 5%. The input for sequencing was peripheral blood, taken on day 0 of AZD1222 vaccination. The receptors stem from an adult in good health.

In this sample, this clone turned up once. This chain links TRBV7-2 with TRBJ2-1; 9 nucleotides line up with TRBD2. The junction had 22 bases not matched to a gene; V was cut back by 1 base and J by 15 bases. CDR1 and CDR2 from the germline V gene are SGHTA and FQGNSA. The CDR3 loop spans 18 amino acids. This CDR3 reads CASSLVSLLTSGAPRRFF. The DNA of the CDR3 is TGTGCCAGCAGCTTAGTCTCACTTTTGACTAGCGGAGCGCCCCGTCGGTTCTTC.

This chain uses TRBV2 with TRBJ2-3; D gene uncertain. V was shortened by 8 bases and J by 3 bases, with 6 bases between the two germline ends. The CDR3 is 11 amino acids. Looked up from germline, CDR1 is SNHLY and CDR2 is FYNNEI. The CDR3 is CASCSTDTQYF. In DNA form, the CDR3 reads TGTGCCAGCTGCTCGACAGATACGCAGTATTTT.

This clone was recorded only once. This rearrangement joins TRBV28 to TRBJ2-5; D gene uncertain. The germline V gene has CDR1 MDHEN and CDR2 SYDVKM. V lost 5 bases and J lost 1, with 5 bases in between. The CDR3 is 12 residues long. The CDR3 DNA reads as TGTGCCAGCAGTCCGCTCCAAGAGACCCAGTACTTC. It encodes CASSPLQETQYF.

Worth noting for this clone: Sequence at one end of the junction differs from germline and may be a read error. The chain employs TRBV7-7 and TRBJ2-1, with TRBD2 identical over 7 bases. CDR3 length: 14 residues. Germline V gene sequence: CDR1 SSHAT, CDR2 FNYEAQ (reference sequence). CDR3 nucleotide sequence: TGTGCTAGCAGCTTAGGCGGGAGTGCCAATGAGCAGTTCTTC. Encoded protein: CASSLGGSANEQFF. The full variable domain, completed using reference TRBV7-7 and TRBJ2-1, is GAGVSQSPRYKVTKRGQDVTLRCDPISSHATLYWYQQALGQGPEFLTYFNYEAQPDKSGLPSDRFSAERPEGSISTLTIQRTEQRDSAMYRCASSLGGSANEQFFGPGTRLTVL.

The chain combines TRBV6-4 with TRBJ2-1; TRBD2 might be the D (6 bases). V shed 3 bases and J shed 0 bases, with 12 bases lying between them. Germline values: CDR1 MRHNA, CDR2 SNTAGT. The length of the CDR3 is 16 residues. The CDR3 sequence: CASSDYAGNSYNEQFF. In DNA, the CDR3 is TGTGCCAGCAGTGATTACGCGGGGAACTCCTACAATGAGCAGTTCTTC.

Written as DNA, the CDR3 is TGTGCCAGCGGGCGGGGGGCGCGGAGCTATGGCTACACCTTC. Encoded protein: CASGRGARSYGYTF. The V gene is TRBV6-5, the J gene TRBJ1-2, with D perhaps TRBD1 (6 bases). CDR1 and CDR2 from the germline V gene are MNHEY and SVGAGI. V was cut by 8 bases and J by 4 bases, with 17 bases left in between. The CDR3 totals 14 residues.

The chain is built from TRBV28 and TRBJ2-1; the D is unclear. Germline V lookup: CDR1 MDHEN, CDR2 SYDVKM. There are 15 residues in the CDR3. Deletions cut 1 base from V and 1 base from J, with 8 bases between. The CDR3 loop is CASSLSLRSYNEQFF. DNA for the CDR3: TGTGCCAGCAGTTTATCCCTGAGGTCCTACAATGAGCAGTTCTTC.

The CDR3 sequence is CATSRDLEGYGYTF. The CDR3 DNA reads TGTGCCACCAGCAGAGACCTCGAGGGGTATGGCTACACCTTC. V and J are TRBV15 and TRBJ1-2; D possibly corresponds to TRBD1 (5 bases). V was clipped by 0 bases and J by 5 bases, with 10 bases between them. The CDR3 extends over 14 amino acids. Germline V gene data show CDR1 as LNHNV and CDR2 as YYDKDF (reference sequence).

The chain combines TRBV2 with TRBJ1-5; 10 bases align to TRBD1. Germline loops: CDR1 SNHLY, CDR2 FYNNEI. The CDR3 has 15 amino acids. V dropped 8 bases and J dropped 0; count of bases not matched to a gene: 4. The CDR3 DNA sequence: TGTGCCAGCGGAGGGACAGGGGATAGCAATCAGCCCCAGCATTTT. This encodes CASGGTGDSNQPQHF. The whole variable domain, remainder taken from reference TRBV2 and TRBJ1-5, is EPEVTQTPSHQVTQMGQEVILRCVPISNHLYFYWYRQILGQKVEFLVSFYNNEISEKSEIFDDQFSVERPDGSNFTLKIRSTKLEDSAMYFCASGGTGDSNQPQHFGDGTRLSIL.

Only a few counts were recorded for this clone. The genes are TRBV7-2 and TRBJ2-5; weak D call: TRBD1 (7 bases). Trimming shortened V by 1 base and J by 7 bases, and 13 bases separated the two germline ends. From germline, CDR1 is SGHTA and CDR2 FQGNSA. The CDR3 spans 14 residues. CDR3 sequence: CASSLDQGGGTQYF. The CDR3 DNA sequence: TGTGCCAGCAGCTTAGACCAGGGGGGTGGGACCCAGTACTTC.

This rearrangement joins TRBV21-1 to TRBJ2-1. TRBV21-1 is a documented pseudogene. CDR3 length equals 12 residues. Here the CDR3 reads CASTSVWNEQFF. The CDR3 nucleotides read TGTGCCAGCACCTCCGTTTGGAATGAGCAGTTCTTC.

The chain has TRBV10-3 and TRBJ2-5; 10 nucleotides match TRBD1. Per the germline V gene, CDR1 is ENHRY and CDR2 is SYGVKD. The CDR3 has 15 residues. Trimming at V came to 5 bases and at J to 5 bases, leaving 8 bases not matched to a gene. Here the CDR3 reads CAISSDRGRRETQYF. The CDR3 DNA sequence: TGTGCCATCAGTTCTGACAGGGGGCGCCGGGAGACCCAGTACTTC.

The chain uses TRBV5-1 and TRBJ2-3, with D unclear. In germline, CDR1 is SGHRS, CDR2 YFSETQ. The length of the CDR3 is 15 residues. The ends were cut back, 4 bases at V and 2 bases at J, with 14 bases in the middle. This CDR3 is CASSDGGDITDTQYF. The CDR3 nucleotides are TGCGCCAGCAGCGATGGCGGAGATATCACAGATACGCAGTATTTT.

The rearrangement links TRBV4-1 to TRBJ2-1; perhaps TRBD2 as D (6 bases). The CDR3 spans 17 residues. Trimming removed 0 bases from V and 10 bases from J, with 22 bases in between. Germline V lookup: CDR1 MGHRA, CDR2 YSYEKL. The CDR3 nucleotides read TGCGCCAGCAGCCAAGATCTTGGGGGAGGAACCTACTTAGAGCAGTTCTTC. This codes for CASSQDLGGGTYLEQFF.

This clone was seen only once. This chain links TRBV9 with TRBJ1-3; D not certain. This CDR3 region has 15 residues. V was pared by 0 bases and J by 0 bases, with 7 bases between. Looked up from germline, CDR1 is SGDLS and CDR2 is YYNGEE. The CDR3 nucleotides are TGTGCCAGCAGCGTAGGCGGTAGCTCTGGAAACACCATATATTTT. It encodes CASSVGGSSGNTIYF. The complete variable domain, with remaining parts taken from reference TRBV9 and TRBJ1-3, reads DSGVTQTPKHLITATGQRVTLRCSPRSGDLSVYWYQQSLDQGLQFLIQYYNGEERAKGNILERFSAQQFPDLHSELNLSSLELGDSALYFCASSVGGSSGNTIYFGEGSWLTVV.

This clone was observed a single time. CDR3 residues: CASSSGLRGYTF. CDR3 sequence (DNA): TGTGCCAGCAGTTCCGGCCTCAGGGGCTACACCTTC. The chain is built from TRBV27 and TRBJ1-2; D not resolved. CDR1 is MNHEY, CDR2 SMNVEV, per germline (reference sequence). The CDR3 has 12 residues. Trimming pared 4 bases from V and 8 bases from J, leaving 11 bases between.

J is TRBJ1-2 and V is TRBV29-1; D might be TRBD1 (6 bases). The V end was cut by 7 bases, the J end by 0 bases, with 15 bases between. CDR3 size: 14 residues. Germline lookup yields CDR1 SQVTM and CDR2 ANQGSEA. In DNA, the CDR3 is TGCAGCGCTACCCCAGGGACAACTAACTATGGCTACACCTTC. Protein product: CSATPGTTNYGYTF.

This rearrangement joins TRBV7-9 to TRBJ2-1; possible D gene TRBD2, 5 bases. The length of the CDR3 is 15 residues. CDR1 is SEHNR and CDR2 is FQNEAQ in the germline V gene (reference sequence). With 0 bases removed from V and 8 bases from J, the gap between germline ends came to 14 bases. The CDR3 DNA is TGTGCCAGCAGCTTAGCTGCGACTACTAGGGATGAGCAGTTCTTC. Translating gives CASSLAATTRDEQFF.

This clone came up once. This CDR3 reads CASSFGGRRISPLHF. Here the CDR3 DNA reads TGTGCCAGCAGCTTTGGGGGACGCAGGATTTCACCCCTCCACTTT. V and J are TRBV7-2 and TRBJ1-6, with D possibly TRBD1 on 5 matching bases. This CDR3 contains 15 residues. V lost 3 bases to trimming and J lost 9 bases, with 15 bases between them. The germline CDR1 and CDR2 sequences are SGHTA and FQGNSA. The variable domain in full, with the rest retrieved from reference TRBV7-2 and TRBJ1-6, is GAGVSQSPSNKVTEKGKDVELRCDPISGHTALYWYRQSLGQGLEFLIYFQGNSAPDKSGLPSDRFSAERTGGSVSTLTIQRTQQEDSAVYLCASSFGGRRISPLHFGNGTRLTVT.

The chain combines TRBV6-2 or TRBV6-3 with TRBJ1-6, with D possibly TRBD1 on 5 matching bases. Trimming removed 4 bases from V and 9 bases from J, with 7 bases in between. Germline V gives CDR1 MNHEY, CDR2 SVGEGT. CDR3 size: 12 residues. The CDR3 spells CASSSGSSPLHF. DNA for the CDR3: TGTGCCAGCAGTTCAGGGAGTTCACCCCTCCACTTT.

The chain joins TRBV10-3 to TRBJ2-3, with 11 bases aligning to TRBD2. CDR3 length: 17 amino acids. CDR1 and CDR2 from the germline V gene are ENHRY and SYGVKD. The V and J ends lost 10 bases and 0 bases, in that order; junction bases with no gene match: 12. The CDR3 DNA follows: TGTGCCACCCGGATACGGACTAGCGGGCTGAGCACAGATACGCAGTATTTT. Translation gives CATRIRTSGLSTDTQYF.

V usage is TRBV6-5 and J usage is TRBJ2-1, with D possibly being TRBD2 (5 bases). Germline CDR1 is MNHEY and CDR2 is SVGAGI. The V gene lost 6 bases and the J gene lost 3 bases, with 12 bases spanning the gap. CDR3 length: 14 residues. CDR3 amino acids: CASRKPGFYNEQFF. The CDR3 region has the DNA TGTGCCAGCAGGAAGCCGGGGTTCTACAATGAGCAGTTCTTC.

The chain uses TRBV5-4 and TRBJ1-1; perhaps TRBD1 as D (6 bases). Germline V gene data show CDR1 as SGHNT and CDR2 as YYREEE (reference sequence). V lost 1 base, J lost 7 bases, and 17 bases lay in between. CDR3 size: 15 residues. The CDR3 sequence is CASSLQTAEQGEAFF. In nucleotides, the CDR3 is TGTGCCAGCAGCTTGCAGACAGCTGAACAGGGTGAAGCTTTCTTT. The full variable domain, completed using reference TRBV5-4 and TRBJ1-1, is ETGVTQSPTHLIKTRGQQVTLRCSSQSGHNTVSWYQQALGQGPQFIFQYYREEENGRGNFPPRFSGLQFPNYSSELNVNALELDDSALYLCASSLQTAEQGEAFFGQGTRLTVV.

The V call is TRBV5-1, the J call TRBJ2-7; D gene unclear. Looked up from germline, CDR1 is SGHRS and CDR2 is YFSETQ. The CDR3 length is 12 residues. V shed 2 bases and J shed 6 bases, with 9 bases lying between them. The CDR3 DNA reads TGCGCCAGCAGCTTACAAGGCCTCGAGCAGTACTTC. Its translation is CASSLQGLEQYF.

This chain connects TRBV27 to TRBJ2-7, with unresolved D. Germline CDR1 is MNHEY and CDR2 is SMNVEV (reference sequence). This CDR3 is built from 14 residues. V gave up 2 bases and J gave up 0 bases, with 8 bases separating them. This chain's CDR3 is CASSLAPGSYEQYF. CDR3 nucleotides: TGTGCCAGCAGTTTAGCCCCAGGCTCCTACGAGCAGTACTTC.

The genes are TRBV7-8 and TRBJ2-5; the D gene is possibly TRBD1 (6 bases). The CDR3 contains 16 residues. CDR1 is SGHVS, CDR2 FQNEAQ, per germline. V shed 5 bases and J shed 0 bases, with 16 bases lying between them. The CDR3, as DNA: TGTGCCAGCAGCCCAAAAAGGGGGATGTACCAAGAGACCCAGTACTTC. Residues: CASSPKRGMYQETQYF.